The 23 T cell receptor beta chains given below trace back to one sample, sequenced in a study of CXCR3-negative and CXCR3-positive naive CD8 T cells. Study-level points and caveats: Naive cells positive for CXCR3 carried more hydrophobic TRB CDR3s than CXCR3-negative ones.

The antigens for these receptors are not known. The authors made the TRB cDNA libraries by 5' RACE using UMI labels. TCRdb re-called the 5' RACE reads and gives one entry per CDR3 protein, without DNA. In total, the table holds 65,000 to 75,000 distinct CDR3 sequences. The material sequenced was naive CXCR3+ CD8+ T cells from blood. Subset in this sample: CD45RO-CCR7+CD27+CD95- naive CD8+ T cells expressing CXCR3 (TNR3+). The receptors were sampled from a human donor in good health. Some clones in this sample may be carry-over from other donors' samples.

This chain uses TRBV28 with TRBJ1-1; the D call from TCRdb, TRBD1, cannot be confirmed without DNA. The CDR3 contains 14 residues. Germline V lookup: CDR1 MDHEN, CDR2 SYDVKM. The CDR3: CASSSTGGLTEAFF.

The V call is TRBV29-1, the J call TRBJ2-7; TCRdb selects TRBD1, and the lack of DNA leaves this call unchecked. The CDR3 runs 12 residues. In germline, CDR1 is SQVTM, CDR2 ANQGSEA. CDR3 region: CSVAGQALEQYF.

The chain couples TRBV7-9 to TRBJ2-6. This CDR3 region has 16 residues. The germline V gene encodes CDR1 SEHNR and CDR2 FQNEAQ (reference sequence). CDR3 protein: CASSKRQNSGANVLTF.

The J gene is TRBJ2-7, the V gene TRBV7-9; checking the TCRdb D call of TRBD2 is not possible without DNA. CDR1 SEHNR and CDR2 FQNEAQ come from the germline V gene (reference sequence). CDR3 size: 13 residues. This chain's CDR3 is CASRPGTVYEQYF.

The gene calls are TRBV19 and TRBJ2-3. The CDR3 is 11 residues long. Germline loops: CDR1 LNHDA, CDR2 SQIVND (reference sequence). The CDR3: CASGNGDTQYF. Full variable domain (missing parts from reference TRBV19 and TRBJ2-3): DGGITQSPKYLFRKEGQNVTLSCEQNLNHDAMYWYRQDPGQGLRLIYYSQIVNDFQKGDIAEGYSVSREKKESFPLTVTSAQKNPTAFYLCASGNGDTQYFGPGTRLTVL.

The rearrangement joins TRBV29-1 to TRBJ1-1; the TRBD1 assignment by TCRdb is unverifiable without DNA. The length of the CDR3 is 14 residues. The germline V gene encodes CDR1 SQVTM and CDR2 ANQGSEA. The chain's CDR3 is CSVPMTGTNTEAFF. Variable domain in full (rest from reference TRBV29-1 and TRBJ1-1): SAVISQKPSRDICQRGTSLTIQCQVDSQVTMMFWYRQQPGQSLTLIATANQGSEATYESGFVIDKFPISRPNLTFSTLTVSNMSPEDSSIYLCSVPMTGTNTEAFFGQGTRLTVV.

V and J are TRBV30 and TRBJ1-1; TCRdb proposes TRBD1, but this gene call is untestable without DNA. This CDR3 is 13 amino acids long. CDR1 is GTSNPN and CDR2 is SVGIG in the germline V gene (reference sequence). CDR3 protein: CAWSAGMNTEAFF.

CDR3: CASSVAVSGNTGELFF. The chain employs TRBV9 and TRBJ2-2. This CDR3 is 16 amino acids long. Germline lookup yields CDR1 SGDLS and CDR2 YYNGEE. Combining the CDR3 with reference TRBV9 and TRBJ2-2 gives the whole variable domain DSGVTQTPKHLITATGQRVTLRCSPRSGDLSVYWYQQSLDQGLQFLIQYYNGEERAKGNILERFSAQQFPDLHSELNLSSLELGDSALYFCASSVAVSGNTGELFFGEGSRLTVL.

The rearrangement uses TRBV6-2 or TRBV6-3 and TRBJ2-1; TCRdb reports TRBD1, a call that lacks DNA to check it against. The CDR3 consists of 16 residues. Germline V gene data show CDR1 as MNHEY and CDR2 as SVGEGT. CDR3 region: CASSPRQGRSYNEQFF.

The chain carries TRBV28 and TRBJ2-7. CDR3 length: 15 amino acids. Germline CDR1 and CDR2: MDHEN and SYDVKM. CDR3 amino acids: CASSLSAVSPYEQYF. The full variable domain, its missing parts supplied by reference TRBV28 and TRBJ2-7, is DVKVTQSSRYLVKRTGEKVFLECVQDMDHENMFWYRQDPGLGLRLIYFSYDVKMKEKGDIPEGYSVSREKKERFSLILESASTNQTSMYLCASSLSAVSPYEQYFGPGTRLTVT.

V is TRBV12-3 or TRBV12-4 and J is TRBJ2-7; TCRdb selects TRBD1, and the lack of DNA leaves this call unchecked. This CDR3 contains 13 residues. CDR3 protein: CASSITGYYEQYF.

V usage is TRBV27 and J usage is TRBJ1-6; TCRdb selects TRBD1, and the lack of DNA leaves this call unchecked. CDR1 and CDR2 from the germline V gene are MNHEY and SMNVEV (reference sequence). This CDR3 comprises 14 residues. The CDR3 is CASTYGQFNSPLHF.

The genes are TRBV20-1 and TRBJ2-7; there is no DNA to check the TCRdb D call of TRBD1. There are 13 residues in the CDR3. Germline-derived CDR1 and CDR2 are DFQATT and SNEGSKA (reference sequence). The CDR3 is CSSRGGFSYEQYF.

V and J are TRBV6-4 and TRBJ2-3; absent DNA, TCRdb's TRBD1 call cannot be checked. CDR1 is MRHNA, CDR2 SNTAGT, per germline. The CDR3 length is 15 residues. CDR3 sequence: CASRDRGYEGDTQYF.

The genes are TRBV29-1 and TRBJ2-7; TCRdb names TRBD2, which stays unverified in the absence of DNA. The germline V gene encodes CDR1 SQVTM and CDR2 ANQGSEA. The CDR3 has 13 residues. The CDR3 sequence: CSGILAGTYEQYF.

The chain joins TRBV5-6 to TRBJ2-1; TCRdb proposes TRBD2, but this gene call is untestable without DNA. The CDR3 consists of 15 residues. Germline loops: CDR1 SGHDT, CDR2 YYEEEE. This CDR3 is CASSLGPTSVNEQFF.

The chain combines TRBV6-2 or TRBV6-3 with TRBJ2-3; the TCRdb D gene call, TRBD2, has no DNA to confirm it. This CDR3 region has 17 residues. Germline assignment: CDR1 MNHEY and CDR2 SVGEGT. The CDR3 loop is CASSYSTSGGSTDTQYF.

The chain is built from TRBV29-1 and TRBJ2-3; without DNA, the TCRdb call of TRBD1 cannot be checked. The CDR3 spans 13 residues. Per the germline V gene, CDR1 is SQVTM and CDR2 is ANQGSEA. CDR3 in amino acids: CSIPGTATDTQYF.

The chain has TRBV29-1 and TRBJ2-3; TCRdb designates TRBD1, a call that cannot be tested without DNA. This CDR3 is built from 14 residues. Germline values: CDR1 SQVTM, CDR2 ANQGSEA. The CDR3 sequence: CSVEDGHNTDTQYF.

The chain uses TRBV6-4 and TRBJ2-3. Germline loops: CDR1 MRHNA, CDR2 SNTAGT. The CDR3 length is 16 residues. CDR3 in amino acids: CASRLITGSYTDTQYF.

This rearrangement joins TRBV29-1 to TRBJ2-3; the D call of TRBD1 rests on TCRdb alone, since no DNA is present to check it. CDR3 size: 15 residues. Germline CDR1 is SQVTM and CDR2 is ANQGSEA. CDR3 region: CSATNRGSSTDTQYF.

The chain joins TRBV12-3 or TRBV12-4 to TRBJ2-1; TCRdb returns TRBD2, unconfirmable since there is no DNA. This CDR3 is built from 16 residues. CDR3 loop: CASREALAGGRDEQFF.

The chain carries TRBV2 and TRBJ1-1; TCRdb outputs TRBD1, but without DNA this stays unchecked. This CDR3 has 13 amino acids. The germline V gene encodes CDR1 SNHLY and CDR2 FYNNEI. CDR3 amino acids: CASSQGHNTEAFF. Together with reference TRBV2 and TRBJ1-1, the CDR3 gives the full variable domain: EPEVTQTPSHQVTQMGQEVILRCVPISNHLYFYWYRQILGQKVEFLVSFYNNEISEKSEIFDDQFSVERPDGSNFTLKIRSTKLEDSAMYFCASSQGHNTEAFFGQGTRLTVV.